These 13 T cell receptor beta chains were all obtained from the same sample, sequenced in a study of CD8 T cell repertoires and HIV-1 epitope variants. Measured with immunoSEQ multiplex PCR; TCRdb has only the in-frame clones, and not every one. The sample includes 5,000 to 6,500 clones, roughly 70% seen only once; the top ten take 35% to 55%. Their antigens are not known. Sequenced: cultured CD8+ T cells derived from PBMCs. All receptors come from a male donor with HIV.

The CDR3 sequence: CASSRDRGRYNEQFF. The CDR3 DNA reads as TGTGCCAGCAGCCGGGACAGGGGGCGCTACAATGAGCAGTTCTTC. This chain connects TRBV11-3 to TRBJ2-1, with TRBD1 matching over 12 bases. With V trimmed by 5 bases and J by 3 bases, 2 bases remained unmatched. CDR3 length equals 15 residues. From germline, CDR1 is SGHNT and CDR2 YENEEA.

In its sample, this clone was seen a few times. The rearrangement links TRBV25-1 to TRBJ1-3; D gene unclear. Germline CDR1 reads MGHDK; CDR2 reads SYGVNS. The ends were cut back, 3 bases at V and 0 bases at J, with 9 bases in the middle. The CDR3 has 15 residues. The DNA for the CDR3 is TGTGCCAGCAGTGATTTTGGCAGCTCTGGAAACACCATATATTTT. Its protein product is CASSDFGSSGNTIYF. Complete variable domain (other parts from reference TRBV25-1 and TRBJ1-3): EADIYQTPRYLVIGTGKKITLECSQTMGHDKMYWYQQDPGMELHLIHYSYGVNSTEKGDLSSESTVSRIRTEHFPLTLESARPSHTSQYLCASSDFGSSGNTIYFGEGSWLTVV.

The chain is built from TRBV7-9 and TRBJ2-1, with 10 bases that match TRBD2. The CDR3 has 15 amino acids. Germline V gene lookup returns CDR1 SEHNR and CDR2 FQNEAQ (reference sequence). Trimming removed 7 bases from V and 4 bases from J; junction bases left unmatched: 7. The CDR3 nucleotides are TGTGCCAGCATCCGAGCGGGAGGGCTATACAATGAGCAGTTCTTC. Protein product: CASIRAGGLYNEQFF.

The chain has TRBV2 and TRBJ1-1; no firm D call. The V gene's germline CDR1 is SNHLY and CDR2 FYNNEI. V was shortened by 6 bases and J by 1 base, with 9 bases between the two germline ends. The CDR3 has 13 amino acids. For the CDR3, the DNA is TGTGCCAGCAGCGATGGTCCGAACACTGAAGCTTTCTTT. Translating it yields CASSDGPNTEAFF.

The rearrangement joins TRBV7-8 to TRBJ2-7; 7 positions match TRBD1. Trimming took 1 base from V and 5 from J; bases not matched to a gene: 8. Germline V lookup: CDR1 SGHVS, CDR2 FQNEAQ. The CDR3 consists of 15 residues. For the CDR3, the DNA is TGTGCCAGCAGCTTAGAGGGCAGGGGGAACGACGAGCAGTACTTC. Its translation is CASSLEGRGNDEQYF.

The CDR3, as DNA: TGTGCCAGCAGTTTACCGCAAGCAGGCCTAGATAGCTACACCTTC. This gives the protein CASSLPQAGLDSYTF. V gene TRBV28 combines with J gene TRBJ1-2; no definite D call. The CDR3 loop spans 15 amino acids. Trimming removed 2 bases from V and 9 bases from J, with 19 bases in between. Per the germline V gene, CDR1 is MDHEN and CDR2 is SYDVKM.

V is TRBV21-1 and J is TRBJ2-3; the table's D gene call, TRBD1, was not cross checked with the DNA. TRBV21-1 is a documented pseudogene. The CDR3 is 17 residues long. CDR3: CASSKYRGQRSTDTQYF. The DNA for the CDR3 is TGTGCCAGCAGCAAATACAGGGGGCAGAGGAGCACAGATACGCAGTATTTT.

This clone has only a few counts. This chain joins TRBV27 and TRBJ2-1, with a weak D call TRBD2 (5 bases). There are 15 residues in the CDR3. The germline gives CDR1 MNHEY, CDR2 SMNVEV (reference sequence). V was shortened by 4 bases and J by 5 bases, with 15 bases between the two germline ends. The chain's CDR3 is CASSSHNIAHNEQFF. CDR3 bases: TGTGCCAGCAGTTCACACAATATAGCGCACAATGAGCAGTTCTTC.

The chain couples TRBV6-5 to TRBJ1-4, with 9 bases that match TRBD1. V shed 6 bases and J 8 bases; nucleotides not matched to a gene: 4. The CDR3 runs to 13 residues. Germline-derived CDR1 and CDR2 are MNHEY and SVGAGI. The CDR3 coding sequence is TGTGCCAGCAGGACAGGGGGGGGCGAAAAACTGTTTTTT. Translation: CASRTGGGEKLFF.

This clone was observed a few times. The chain joins TRBV27 to TRBJ2-1; a possible D gene is TRBD1 (6 bases). This CDR3 spans 17 amino acids. The V gene lost 2 bases and the J gene lost 0 bases, with 14 bases spanning the gap. The germline V gene has CDR1 MNHEY and CDR2 SMNVEV (reference sequence). CDR3 sequence reads: CASSLKQGEGSYNEQFF. The CDR3, as DNA: TGTGCCAGCAGTTTAAAACAGGGTGAGGGCTCCTACAATGAGCAGTTCTTC.

CDR3 sequence reads: CASKNQGTEAFF. The CDR3, as DNA: TGTGCCAGTAAGAACCAAGGGACTGAAGCTTTCTTT. This sequence joins TRBV2 and TRBJ1-1; no clear D gene. The V and J ends lost 9 bases and 5 bases respectively, with 13 bases between them. The CDR3 loop spans 12 amino acids. Germline V gene lookup returns CDR1 SNHLY and CDR2 FYNNEI.

This sequence joins TRBV28 and TRBJ1-1, with no clear D. The V end was cut by 3 bases, the J end by 4 bases, with 12 bases between. This CDR3 region has 14 residues. Germline assignment: CDR1 MDHEN and CDR2 SYDVKM. CDR3 residues: CASSFRGWGTEAFF. The DNA for the CDR3 is TGTGCCAGCAGTTTTCGGGGATGGGGCACTGAAGCTTTCTTT.

V and J are TRBV6-6 and TRBJ2-1; 7 bases fit TRBD2. The CDR3 sequence is 14 residues long. CDR1 and CDR2 (germline): MNHNY, SVGAGI (reference sequence). V lost 11 bases and J lost 6; bases outside the gene matches: 13. The CDR3 here is CAVTWTRGGNEQFF. The CDR3 DNA follows: TGTGCCGTAACTTGGACTAGAGGTGGCAATGAGCAGTTCTTC.